This T cell receptor (beta chain) was recovered during a study of blood T cell repertoires in COVID-19 (dated by TCRdb to about 2020). Background on the whole study: Samples from collaborators originated in the United States, Italy and Spain and spanned both the acute and convalescent phases of COVID-19. Subjects who had been exposed to COVID-19, were actively infected with it, or had recovered from it provided the deeply sampled blood TCRbeta repertoires that made up the dataset. A de-identified subject ID, COVID-19 status, age in years and sex were almost always included in the sample metadata. The repertoires were released in a freely available public database intended as a resource for research on the immune response to SARS-CoV-2. Samples came from the ongoing ImmuneRACE study (first 160 participants) plus 1,254 subjects from 6 global collaborators. Where available, HLA class I and class II types were obtained from metadata supplied by the sample provider rather than from assay-based typing. The prospective study material was composed of cDNA or gDNA derived from T cells, B-cell-depleted T cells, or PBMCs.

TCRbeta CDR3 regions were amplified from genomic DNA by means of the immunoSEQ Assay, a bias-controlled multiplex PCR. Under the source paper's analysis protocol: The number of nucleated cells in each sample was estimated from the amplification of reference gene primers within the assay. Sequence reads were collapsed and filtered to measure the absolute abundance of every unique TCRbeta CDR3 rearrangement. For each sample, productive Simpson clonality was calculated as the square root of Simpson's diversity index across productive rearrangements. TCRdb carries this immuneACCESS record with in-frame sequences only. Its versions omit some clonotypes, under half of them owing to an unresolved V gene in the studies checked, with the rest unexplained. V and J calls and clone size are as listed in that table; D and trimming were resolved from the DNA. The sample yields some 260,000 clones; 88% were counted once. Together, the top ten hold roughly 10% of the sample.

Points the paper makes about the study in general: The quantity of clinical and demographic metadata differed by source and by participant and was supplied without curation.

One collaborating source in Seattle enrolled patients during active infection and followed them longitudinally through the course of disease. Collaborating institutions collected whole blood in K2EDTA tubes following their own protocols. For TCRbeta analysis, collaborators shipped samples as frozen whole blood, isolated PBMCs, or DNA extracted from either of those sample types. Counted from cysteine to phenylalanine, this CDR3 has 12 amino acids. The retained sequence is limited to the CDR3, 36 bases, with the frame set at the first base. Sequences MNHNY (CDR1) and SVGAGI (CDR2) are obtained from the germline V gene (reference sequence). V lost 5 bases and J lost 8 bases, and the count of bases not matched to a germline gene is 1. Comments on this clone: Its cognate antigen has yet to be identified. Base qualities are not provided; no much larger clone lies one nucleotide away.

What was sequenced was peripheral blood. The sequence derives from a woman in her 70s with COVID-19, enrolled during active disease. The chain joins TRBV6-6 to TRBJ1-4, and TRBD1 matches 8 of the central bases. The CDR3 protein is CASSRQGEKLFF. Read as DNA, the sequence is TGTGCCAGCAGTAGACAGGGGGAAAAACTGTTTTTT.